Sequencing of this T cell receptor (beta chain) was carried out in a study of control samples from healthy donors and cancer patients. The table came from immunoSEQ multiplex PCR; TCRdb's copy has only in-frame clones and leaves some out. This table holds 50,000 to 55,000 clones, more than 70% found once. Trimming stripped 0 bases from V and 9 bases from J, with 17 bases between. Per the germline V gene, CDR1 is SGHRS and CDR2 is YFSETQ. This CDR3 is 15 amino acids long. The chain employs TRBV5-1 and TRBJ2-3, with no clear D. The material sequenced was PBMCs. The receptor was isolated from a man aged 35 to 55 with colorectal cancer. DNA for the CDR3: TGCGCCAGCAGCTTGGATGGGGATCTGAGAGAGACGCAGTATTTT. It translates to CASSLDGDLRETQYF.